The 9 T cell receptor beta chains below all came from one sample that was sequenced in a study of sequential checkpoint blockade in melanoma. Profiling relied on immunoSEQ multiplex PCR, and the TCRdb table lists in-frame clones only, not all of them. The table has under 25,000 clones, about four fifths seen once. Treatment defined: randomized to nivolumab then ipilimumab (arm A) or the reverse (arm B). This sample comprised CD8+ T cells sorted from blood (inferred from file names), obtained from a patient given nivolumab and ipilimumab in sequence. These receptors were collected from a human donor with melanoma.

This chain uses TRBV7-7 with TRBJ1-5, with D unclear. The CDR3 extends over 11 amino acids. Germline CDR1 and CDR2: SSHAT and FNYEAQ (reference sequence). CDR3 sequence (DNA): TGTGCTCGAGGAATTACTCAGCCCCAGCATTTT. Its protein product is CARGITQPQHF. The whole variable domain, remainder taken from reference TRBV7-7 and TRBJ1-5, is GAGVSQSPRYKVTKRGQDVTLRCDPISSHATLYWYQQALGQGPEFLTYFNYEAQPDKSGLPSDRFSAERPEGSISTLTIQRTEQRDSAMYRCARGITQPQHFGDGTRLSIL.

J is TRBJ2-7 and V is TRBV9; maybe TRBD1 (5 bases). CDR1 is SGDLS, CDR2 YYNGEE, per germline. The CDR3 is 14 amino acids. The V end was cut by 0 bases, the J end by 2 bases, with 9 bases between. The DNA for the CDR3 is TGTGCCAGCAGCGTAGGAACAGGCGCCTACGAGCAGTACTTC. It specifies CASSVGTGAYEQYF.

This rearrangement joins TRBV29-1 to TRBJ2-7; 11 nucleotides agree with TRBD2. There are 14 residues in the CDR3. Germline V CDR1 and CDR2: SQVTM, ANQGSEA. V lost 7 bases and J lost 10; bases outside the gene matches: 15. This CDR3 is CSAAPGLADPVQYF. CDR3 sequence (DNA): TGCAGCGCCGCACCGGGACTAGCGGACCCCGTCCAGTACTTC.

The chain combines TRBV7-9 with TRBJ1-5; 9 nucleotides line up with TRBD1. Germline CDR1 and CDR2: SEHNR and FQNEAQ (reference sequence). The V gene end was trimmed by 1 base and the J gene end by 6 bases; junction bases not matched to a gene: 4. The CDR3 has 15 residues. The CDR3 loop reads CASSLGTGAFQPQHF. The CDR3 bases are TGTGCCAGCAGCTTAGGGACAGGGGCTTTTCAGCCCCAGCATTTT.

The rearrangement joins TRBV28 to TRBJ1-5, with 12 bases lining up with TRBD1. Germline assignment: CDR1 MDHEN and CDR2 SYDVKM. CDR3 size: 15 residues. V lost 6 bases to trimming and J lost 5 bases; unmatched junction nucleotides: 5. The CDR3 protein is CASREGDRGHQPQHF. CDR3 sequence (DNA): TGTGCCAGCAGGGAGGGGGACAGGGGGCATCAGCCCCAGCATTTT.

Concerning this clone itself: An end of the junction does not agree with germline; a read error may underlie this. The chain combines TRBV27 with TRBJ2-7; possible D gene TRBD2, 6 bases. CDR1 MNHEY and CDR2 SMNVEV come from the germline V gene (reference sequence). The CDR3 length is 15 residues. Written as DNA, the CDR3 is TGTGCCAGCAGTATATCCGGGAGTAATTCCTACGAGCAGTACTTC. It encodes CASSISGSNSYEQYF.

The V gene is TRBV6-5, the J gene TRBJ1-1; no clear D. The CDR3 sequence is 14 residues long. V dropped 6 bases and J dropped 0 bases, with 11 bases sitting between them. CDR1 and CDR2 (germline): MNHEY, SVGAGI. The CDR3 reads CASRREHMNTEAFF. CDR3 nucleotide sequence: TGTGCCAGCAGGCGGGAACATATGAACACTGAAGCTTTCTTT.

This clone was detected only a few times. The chain has TRBV28 and TRBJ2-2, with 9 nucleotides matching TRBD1. The CDR3 runs 16 residues. Trimming cost V 3 bases and J 4 bases; bases outside gene matches: 6. The V gene's germline CDR1 is MDHEN and CDR2 SYDVKM. CDR3 DNA: TGTGCCAGCAGTTTTTCGGACAGGGGTGGCACCGGGGAGCTGTTTTTT. Translating gives CASSFSDRGGTGELFF.

This chain links TRBV29-1 with TRBJ2-3; tentative D call: TRBD1 (5 bases). CDR3 length equals 12 residues. Between the trimmed V and J ends, which lost 7 bases and 8 bases, there was a span of 16 bases. Looked up from germline, CDR1 is SQVTM and CDR2 is ANQGSEA. The CDR3 coding sequence is TGCAGCGCCCGGACACCACCGGGTACGCAGTATTTT. This gives the protein CSARTPPGTQYF.